Listed here are 23 T cell receptor beta chains from one sample, sequenced in a study of blood T cell repertoires in COVID-19. Clones were sequenced by immunoSEQ multiplex PCR, and TCRdb holds only the in-frame ones, with some missing. The profile shows 100,000 to 110,000 clones, around four fifths of them singletons. The material sequenced was peripheral blood. The receptors stem from an older man with active or convalescent COVID-19.

This chain links TRBV9 with TRBJ2-1; tentative D call: TRBD2 (6 bases). Germline V gene sequence: CDR1 SGDLS, CDR2 YYNGEE. The CDR3 is 15 residues long. V gave up 0 bases and J gave up 3 bases, with 10 bases separating them. The CDR3 sequence is CASSVGWGDYNEQFF. CDR3 nucleotides: TGTGCCAGCAGCGTAGGGTGGGGGGACTACAATGAGCAGTTCTTC.

J is TRBJ2-5 and V is TRBV7-9, with TRBD1 identical over 7 bases. The CDR3 runs 15 residues. CDR1 SEHNR and CDR2 FQNEAQ come from the germline V gene (reference sequence). V lost 5 bases to trimming and J lost 5 bases; unmatched junction nucleotides: 11. In DNA form, the CDR3 reads TGTGCCAGCAGCCCGAACAGGGGTTACACGGAGACCCAGTACTTC. Protein: CASSPNRGYTETQYF.

This sequence joins TRBV4-3 and TRBJ2-6; TRBD2 is a possible D gene (5 bases). V was pared by 1 base and J by 2 bases, with 15 bases between. Germline values: CDR1 LGHNA, CDR2 YSLEER. The CDR3 sequence is 18 residues long. The chain's CDR3 is CASSQGTTRGAGANVLTF. Here the CDR3 DNA reads TGCGCCAGCAGCCAAGGTACCACCCGGGGTGCTGGGGCCAACGTCCTGACTTTC.

This clone has just one count. This chain connects TRBV19 to TRBJ2-7; 11 bases agree with TRBD2. Per the germline V gene, CDR1 is LNHDA and CDR2 is SQIVND (reference sequence). The CDR3 extends over 15 amino acids. The junction had 7 bases not matched to a gene; V was cut back by 5 bases and J by 4 bases. In DNA form, the CDR3 reads TGTGCCAGTAGTGCCATCGGGACTAGCGGATACGAGCAGTACTTC. Translating gives CASSAIGTSGYEQYF.

The chain uses TRBV12-3 or TRBV12-4 and TRBJ1-1, with D uncertain. The CDR3 extends over 11 amino acids. Trimming removed 6 bases from V and 6 bases from J, with 8 bases in between. CDR3 loop: CASRVRSEAFF. The CDR3 DNA reads as TGTGCCAGCAGGGTGAGGTCTGAAGCTTTCTTT.

A few counts support this clone. The chain employs TRBV13 and TRBJ2-5, with 15 nucleotides matching TRBD2. Germline CDR1 is PRHDT and CDR2 is FYEKMQ (reference sequence). The trim removed 5 bases at V and 4 bases at J, leaving 8 bases unmatched. This CDR3 contains 17 residues. The CDR3, as DNA: TGTGCCAGCAGCCCCCGGACTAGCGGGAGGGCGGGAGAGACCCAGTACTTC. Protein: CASSPRTSGRAGETQYF.

This chain connects TRBV6-5 to TRBJ2-5, with 15 bases that match TRBD2. CDR1 MNHEY and CDR2 SVGAGI come from the germline V gene. V dropped 10 bases and J dropped 10; count of bases not matched to a gene: 4. The CDR3 is 12 amino acids. CDR3 region: CATGTSGGSQYF. The CDR3 region has the DNA TGTGCCACCGGGACTAGCGGGGGGAGCCAGTACTTC.

The rearrangement uses TRBV12-3 or TRBV12-4 and TRBJ1-1; a possible D gene is TRBD1 (5 bases). The ends were cut back, 3 bases at V and 3 bases at J, with 8 bases in the middle. CDR3 size: 13 residues. The CDR3 is CASSFGGDTEAFF. In nucleotides, the CDR3 is TGTGCCAGCAGTTTCGGGGGGGACACTGAAGCTTTCTTT.

Notes on this clone: Other DNA sequences of this sample code for an identical CDR3. The chain employs TRBV3-1 (or the pseudogene TRBV3-2) and TRBJ1-2, with D unresolved. Per germline, CDR1 LGHDT and CDR2 YNNKEL (reference sequence). Trimming stripped 3 bases from V and 5 bases from J, with 7 bases between. This CDR3 comprises 12 residues. The DNA for the CDR3 is TGTGCCAGCAGCCAGGCGGGGTATGGCTACACCTTC. Translating gives CASSQAGYGYTF.

J is TRBJ2-1 and V is TRBV29-1, with 8 bases that match TRBD2. This CDR3 spans 14 amino acids. The V and J ends lost 7 bases and 3 bases, in that order; junction bases with no gene match: 8. Germline values: CDR1 SQVTM, CDR2 ANQGSEA. The CDR3 bases are TGCAGCGCCGACGAAGCGGGGGTCTACAATGAGCAGTTCTTC. Translating gives CSADEAGVYNEQFF.

The rearrangement uses TRBV30 and TRBJ2-7; TRBD1 agrees at 7 bases. Unmatched junction bases numbered 12, after V lost 4 bases and J lost 6 bases. Germline-derived CDR1 and CDR2 are GTSNPN and SVGIG (reference sequence). The CDR3 totals 14 residues. The CDR3 here is CAWTDGQEFSEQYF. DNA of the CDR3: TGTGCCTGGACCGATGGACAGGAGTTTAGCGAGCAGTACTTC.

The gene calls are TRBV13 and TRBJ1-1, with a possible D match to TRBD1 (6 bases). V lost 5 bases, J lost 11 bases, and 18 bases lay in between. The CDR3 is 13 amino acids. CDR1 and CDR2 from the germline V gene are PRHDT and FYEKMQ (reference sequence). This CDR3 reads CASSALGGAAAFF. The CDR3 DNA reads as TGTGCCAGCAGCGCCCTGGGGGGGGCGGCCGCTTTCTTT.

This chain links TRBV7-9 with TRBJ2-1; D gene uncertain. V was pared by 4 bases and J by 8 bases, with 12 bases between. From germline, CDR1 is SEHNR and CDR2 FQNEAQ (reference sequence). This CDR3 is built from 13 residues. CDR3 coding DNA: TGTGCCAGCAGCTATAGCACGGAACATGAGCAGTTCTTC. Its protein product is CASSYSTEHEQFF.

This clone was detected a few times. One junction end disagrees with the germline gene, perhaps due to a read error. The chain carries TRBV6-1 and TRBJ1-1; D is uncertain. The CDR3 is 14 amino acids. The V gene's germline CDR1 is MNHNS and CDR2 SASEGT. The CDR3 DNA is TGTGCCAGCAGTGAAGCGCTCGGGTGGACTGGAGCTTTCTTT. Translation gives CASSEALGWTGAFF.

The CDR3 bases are TGTGCCTGGGAAAGGACTAGCGGGAGCGGGGAGACCCAGTACTTC. This encodes CAWERTSGSGETQYF. The chain combines TRBV30 with TRBJ2-5; 13 positions agree with TRBD2. Germline lookup yields CDR1 GTSNPN and CDR2 SVGIG (reference sequence). With V trimmed by 5 bases and J by 5 bases, 8 bases remained unmatched. The CDR3 contains 15 residues. Full variable domain (remainder filled in from reference TRBV30 and TRBJ2-5): SQTIHQWPATLVQPVGSPLSLECTVEGTSNPNLYWYRQAAGRGLQLLFYSVGIGQISSEVPQNLSASRPQDRQFILSSKKLLLSDSGFYLCAWERTSGSGETQYFGPGTRLLVL.

The genes are TRBV20-1 and TRBJ2-1, with TRBD2 identical over 8 bases. Germline V CDR1 and CDR2: DFQATT, SNEGSKA (reference sequence). The CDR3 sequence is 16 residues long. V was pared by 6 bases and J by 0 bases, with 10 bases of the junction left unmatched. CDR3 DNA: TGCAGTGCCAGTGAGGGGGGGACTAGCTCCTACAATGAGCAGTTCTTC. The encoded protein is CSASEGGTSSYNEQFF.

The chain is built from TRBV9 and TRBJ2-3, with a possible D match to TRBD2 (5 bases). Trimming cost V 4 bases and J 5 bases, with 20 bases left between them. The CDR3 consists of 16 residues. Germline V gene sequence: CDR1 SGDLS, CDR2 YYNGEE. The CDR3: CASSPFSGPPGDTQYF. The CDR3 bases are TGTGCCAGCAGCCCTTTCAGCGGCCCCCCTGGAGATACGCAGTATTTT.

The rearrangement joins TRBV11-2 to TRBJ1-2; D not certain. The CDR3 covers 13 residues. V lost 5 bases and J lost 3, with 10 bases in between. CDR1 and CDR2 from the germline V gene are SGHAT and FQNNGV. Here the CDR3 reads CASSPQADYGYTF. CDR3 coding DNA: TGTGCCAGCAGCCCCCAGGCCGACTATGGCTACACCTTC.

Many counts were recorded for this clone. The chain employs TRBV2 and TRBJ1-5; tentatively, D is TRBD1 (6 bases). Germline V gene data show CDR1 as SNHLY and CDR2 as FYNNEI. Trimming removed 5 bases from V and 1 base from J, with 12 bases in between. The CDR3 has 15 residues. CDR3 in amino acids: CASSPNQGSNQPQHF. As DNA, the CDR3 is TGTGCCAGCAGTCCCAATCAGGGGAGCAATCAGCCCCAGCATTTT.

The chain carries TRBV4-2 and TRBJ2-3; 10 bases agree with TRBD2. Unmatched junction bases numbered 8, after V lost 3 bases and J lost 5 bases. The germline V gene encodes CDR1 LGHNA and CDR2 YNFKEQ. CDR3 length: 16 amino acids. The CDR3 is CASSQGAGGPGDTQYF. CDR3 sequence (DNA): TGTGCCAGCAGCCAGGGAGCGGGGGGGCCTGGAGATACGCAGTATTTT.

This rearrangement joins TRBV3-1 (or the pseudogene TRBV3-2) to TRBJ2-2; 8 positions match TRBD1. The CDR3 consists of 16 residues. Germline assignment: CDR1 LGHDT and CDR2 YNNKEL (reference sequence). J gave up 7 bases and V 2 bases, and 9 bases lay outside the gene matches. The CDR3 protein is CASSQTQTGVSGELFF. The CDR3 nucleotides read TGTGCCAGCAGCCAAACACAGACAGGGGTGAGCGGGGAGCTGTTTTTT.

V is TRBV27 and J is TRBJ2-5; the D gene is possibly TRBD2 (6 bases). Deletions cut 5 bases from V and 7 bases from J, with 17 bases between. CDR1 and CDR2 from the germline V gene are MNHEY and SMNVEV (reference sequence). There are 14 residues in the CDR3. DNA for the CDR3: TGTGCCAGCAGTCGACGGTCCGTGGAGGGGACCCAGTACTTC. Translated, it gives CASSRRSVEGTQYF.

The chain uses TRBV18 and TRBJ1-2; D unresolved. The germline gives CDR1 KGHSH, CDR2 LQKENI. The germline V and J ends were trimmed by 6 bases and 8 bases, with 16 bases remaining between them. The CDR3 contains 13 residues. The CDR3 DNA reads as TGTGCCAGCTCCCCCGACACCACAAGGGGCTACACCTTC. Amino acids: CASSPDTTRGYTF.